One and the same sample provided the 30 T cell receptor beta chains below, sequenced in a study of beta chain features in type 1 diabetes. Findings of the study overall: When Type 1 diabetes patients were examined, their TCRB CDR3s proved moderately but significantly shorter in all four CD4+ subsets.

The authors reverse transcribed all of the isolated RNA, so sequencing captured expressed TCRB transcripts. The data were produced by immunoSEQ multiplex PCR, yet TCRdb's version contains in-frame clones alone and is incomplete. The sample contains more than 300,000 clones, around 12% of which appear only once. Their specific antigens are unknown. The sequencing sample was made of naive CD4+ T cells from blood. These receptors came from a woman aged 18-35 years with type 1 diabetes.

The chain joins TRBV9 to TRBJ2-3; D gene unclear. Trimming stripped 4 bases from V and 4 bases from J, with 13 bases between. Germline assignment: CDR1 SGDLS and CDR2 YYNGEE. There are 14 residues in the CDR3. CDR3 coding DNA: TGTGCCAGCAGCACCCATGGTTCGGCAGATACGCAGTATTTT. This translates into CASSTHGSADTQYF. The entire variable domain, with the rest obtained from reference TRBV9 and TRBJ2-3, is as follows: DSGVTQTPKHLITATGQRVTLRCSPRSGDLSVYWYQQSLDQGLQFLIQYYNGEERAKGNILERFSAQQFPDLHSELNLSSLELGDSALYFCASSTHGSADTQYFGPGTRLTVL.

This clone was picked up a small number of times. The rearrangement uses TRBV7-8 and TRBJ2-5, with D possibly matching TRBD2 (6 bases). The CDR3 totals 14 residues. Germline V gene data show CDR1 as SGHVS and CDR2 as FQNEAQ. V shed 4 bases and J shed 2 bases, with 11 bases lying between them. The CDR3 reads CASSSPRGQETQYF. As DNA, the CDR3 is TGTGCCAGCAGCTCCCCCCGGGGGCAAGAGACCCAGTACTTC.

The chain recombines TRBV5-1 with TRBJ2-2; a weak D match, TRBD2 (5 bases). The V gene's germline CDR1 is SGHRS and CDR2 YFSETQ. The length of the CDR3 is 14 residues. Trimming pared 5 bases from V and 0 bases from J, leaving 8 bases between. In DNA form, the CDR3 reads TGCGCCAGCAGACCGGGGACGAACACCGGGGAGCTGTTTTTT. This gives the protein CASRPGTNTGELFF.

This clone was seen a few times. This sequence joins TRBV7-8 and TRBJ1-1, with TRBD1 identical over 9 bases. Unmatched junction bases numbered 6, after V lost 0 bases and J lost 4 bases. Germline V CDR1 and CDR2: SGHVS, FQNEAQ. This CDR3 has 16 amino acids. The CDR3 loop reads CASSLADRGTSTEAFF. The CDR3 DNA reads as TGTGCCAGCAGCTTAGCTGACAGGGGGACTTCCACTGAAGCTTTCTTT.

CDR3 nucleotides: TGTGCCAGCACCCGACAGGGCGATCAGCCCCAGCATTTT. Residues: CASTRQGDQPQHF. The chain carries TRBV7-9 and TRBJ1-5, with 7 positions matching TRBD1. This CDR3 is built from 13 residues. V lost 7 bases, J lost 5 bases, and 5 bases stayed unmatched. The germline V gene has CDR1 SEHNR and CDR2 FQNEAQ (reference sequence).

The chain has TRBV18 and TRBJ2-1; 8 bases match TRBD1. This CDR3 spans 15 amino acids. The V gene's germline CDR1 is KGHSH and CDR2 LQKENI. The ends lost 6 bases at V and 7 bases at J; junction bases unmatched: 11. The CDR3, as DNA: TGTGCCAGCTCGCGGAGACAGGGGCATCGAAATGAGCAGTTCTTC. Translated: CASSRRQGHRNEQFF.

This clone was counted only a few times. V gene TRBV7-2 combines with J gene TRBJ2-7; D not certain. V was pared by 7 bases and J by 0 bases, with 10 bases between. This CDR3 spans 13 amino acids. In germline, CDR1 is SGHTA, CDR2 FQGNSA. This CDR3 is CASTGAFSYEQYF. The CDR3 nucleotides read TGTGCCAGCACCGGAGCATTCTCCTACGAGCAGTACTTC.

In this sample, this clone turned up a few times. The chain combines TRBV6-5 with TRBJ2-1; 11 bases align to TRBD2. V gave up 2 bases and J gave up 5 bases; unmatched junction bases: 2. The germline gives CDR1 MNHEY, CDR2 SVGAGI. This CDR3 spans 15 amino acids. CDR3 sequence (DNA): TGTGCCAGCAGTTACGGGACTAGCGGCAACAATGAGCAGTTCTTC. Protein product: CASSYGTSGNNEQFF.

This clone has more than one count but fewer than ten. The CDR3 coding sequence is TGTGCCAGCAGTTTATGGGGCCCCGGACAGGGTAGGTTGTACGAGCAGTACTTC. Its protein is CASSLWGPGQGRLYEQYF. The chain is built from TRBV28 and TRBJ2-7; 8 bases are shared with TRBD1. V lost 0 bases, J lost 4 bases, and 14 bases stayed unmatched. From germline, CDR1 is MDHEN and CDR2 SYDVKM. CDR3 length: 18 amino acids.

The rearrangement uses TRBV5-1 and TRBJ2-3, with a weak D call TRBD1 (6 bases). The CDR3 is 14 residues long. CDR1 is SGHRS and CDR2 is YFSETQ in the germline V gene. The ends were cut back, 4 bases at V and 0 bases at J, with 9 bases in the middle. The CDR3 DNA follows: TGCGCCAGCAGCGTCGGACAGAGCACAGATACGCAGTATTTT. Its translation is CASSVGQSTDTQYF.

CDR3 sequence (DNA): TGCGCCAGCAGCCGGGACAGGGTGGGCGAGCAGTACTTC. The encoded protein is CASSRDRVGEQYF. The V call is TRBV5-1, the J call TRBJ2-7, with 9 bases matching TRBD1. The CDR3 totals 13 residues. Losses at the gene ends were 4 bases for V and 6 bases for J; bases not matched to a gene: 5. Germline CDR1 is SGHRS and CDR2 is YFSETQ.

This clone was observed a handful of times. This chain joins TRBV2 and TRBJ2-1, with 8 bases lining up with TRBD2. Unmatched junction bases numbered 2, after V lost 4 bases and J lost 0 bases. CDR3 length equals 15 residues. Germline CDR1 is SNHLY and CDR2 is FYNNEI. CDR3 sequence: CASSAAGVSYNEQFF. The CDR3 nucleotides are TGTGCCAGCAGTGCAGCGGGAGTCTCCTACAATGAGCAGTTCTTC.

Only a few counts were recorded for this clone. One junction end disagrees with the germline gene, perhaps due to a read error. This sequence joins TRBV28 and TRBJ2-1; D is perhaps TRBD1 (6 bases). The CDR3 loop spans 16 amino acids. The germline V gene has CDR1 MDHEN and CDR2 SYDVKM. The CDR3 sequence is CASGLRQVLSYNEQFF. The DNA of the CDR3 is TGTGCCAGCGGTTTACGACAGGTTCTCTCCTACAATGAGCAGTTCTTC.

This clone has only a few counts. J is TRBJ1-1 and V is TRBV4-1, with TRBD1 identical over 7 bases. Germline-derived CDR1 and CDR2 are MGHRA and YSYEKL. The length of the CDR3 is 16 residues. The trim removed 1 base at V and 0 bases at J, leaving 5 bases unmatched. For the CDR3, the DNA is TGCGCCAGCAGCCAAGTGGGCAGGGGGATGAACACTGAAGCTTTCTTT. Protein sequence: CASSQVGRGMNTEAFF.

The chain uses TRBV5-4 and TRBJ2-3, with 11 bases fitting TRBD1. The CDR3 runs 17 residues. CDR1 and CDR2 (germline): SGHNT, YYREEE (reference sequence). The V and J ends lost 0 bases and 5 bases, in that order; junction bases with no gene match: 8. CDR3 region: CASSLDPGQGVVDTQYF. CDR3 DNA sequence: TGTGCCAGCAGCTTGGATCCGGGACAGGGGGTGGTAGATACGCAGTATTTT.

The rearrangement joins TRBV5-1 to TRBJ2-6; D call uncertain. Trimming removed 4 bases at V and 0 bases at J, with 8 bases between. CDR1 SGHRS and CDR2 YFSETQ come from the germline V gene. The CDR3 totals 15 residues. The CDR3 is CASSDQNSGANVLTF. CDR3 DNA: TGCGCCAGCAGCGATCAGAACTCTGGGGCCAACGTCCTGACTTTC. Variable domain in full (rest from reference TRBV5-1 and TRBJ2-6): KAGVTQTPRYLIKTRGQQVTLSCSPISGHRSVSWYQQTPGQGLQFLFEYFSETQRNKGNFPGRFSGRQFSNSRSEMNVSTLELGDSALYLCASSDQNSGANVLTFGAGSRLTVL.

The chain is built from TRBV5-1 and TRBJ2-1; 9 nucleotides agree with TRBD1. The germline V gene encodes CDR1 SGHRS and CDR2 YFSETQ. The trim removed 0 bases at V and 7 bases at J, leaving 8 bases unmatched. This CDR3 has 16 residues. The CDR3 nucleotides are TGCGCCAGCAGCTTGGGTATCCGACAGGGGGGGAATGAGCAGTTCTTC. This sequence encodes CASSLGIRQGGNEQFF.

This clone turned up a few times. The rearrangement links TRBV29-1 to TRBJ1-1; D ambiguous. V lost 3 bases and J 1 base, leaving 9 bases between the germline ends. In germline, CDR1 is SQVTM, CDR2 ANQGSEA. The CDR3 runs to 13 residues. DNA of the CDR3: TGCAGCGTTGATACGGCGGGGAACACTGAAGCTTTCTTT. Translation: CSVDTAGNTEAFF.

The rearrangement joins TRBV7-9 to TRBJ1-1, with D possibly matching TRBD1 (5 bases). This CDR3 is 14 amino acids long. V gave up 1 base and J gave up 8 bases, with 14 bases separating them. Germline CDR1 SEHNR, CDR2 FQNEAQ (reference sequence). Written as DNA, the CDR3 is TGTGCCAGCAGCTTAGATTGGGGGGAAAGGGAAGCTTTCTTT. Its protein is CASSLDWGEREAFF.

This CDR3 is CATSILGGANYGYTF. The CDR3 bases are TGTGCCACCAGCATTTTAGGGGGCGCAAACTATGGCTACACCTTC. The chain has TRBV15 and TRBJ1-2; 7 nucleotides align to TRBD1. This CDR3 has 15 amino acids. Germline V gives CDR1 LNHNV, CDR2 YYDKDF (reference sequence). V gave up 4 bases and J gave up 2 bases; unmatched junction bases: 7.

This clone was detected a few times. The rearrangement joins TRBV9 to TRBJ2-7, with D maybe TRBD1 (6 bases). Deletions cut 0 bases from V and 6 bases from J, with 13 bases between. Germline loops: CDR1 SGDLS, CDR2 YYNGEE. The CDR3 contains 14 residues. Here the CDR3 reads CASSVANSRGEQYF. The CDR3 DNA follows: TGTGCCAGCAGCGTAGCTAACTCCAGGGGCGAGCAGTACTTC.

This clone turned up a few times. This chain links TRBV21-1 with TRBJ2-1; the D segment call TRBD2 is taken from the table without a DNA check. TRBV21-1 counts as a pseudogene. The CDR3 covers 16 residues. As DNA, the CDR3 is TGTGCCAGCAGCACGGTAGCGGGGGTATTTAGCGATGAGCAGTTCTTC. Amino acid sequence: CASSTVAGVFSDEQFF.

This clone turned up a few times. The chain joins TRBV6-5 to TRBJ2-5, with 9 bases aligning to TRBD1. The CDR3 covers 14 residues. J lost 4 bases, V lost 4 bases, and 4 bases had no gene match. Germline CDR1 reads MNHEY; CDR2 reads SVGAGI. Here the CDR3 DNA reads TGTGCCAGCAGTTCGACAGGGGGAAGAGAGACCCAGTACTTC. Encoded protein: CASSSTGGRETQYF.

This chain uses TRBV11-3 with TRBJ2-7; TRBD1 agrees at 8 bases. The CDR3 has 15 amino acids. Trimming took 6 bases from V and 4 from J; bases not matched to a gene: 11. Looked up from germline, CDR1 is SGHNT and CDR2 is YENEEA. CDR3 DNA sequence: TGTGCCAGCAGTACTCCTACAGGGGGACTGTACGAGCAGTACTTC. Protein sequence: CASSTPTGGLYEQYF.

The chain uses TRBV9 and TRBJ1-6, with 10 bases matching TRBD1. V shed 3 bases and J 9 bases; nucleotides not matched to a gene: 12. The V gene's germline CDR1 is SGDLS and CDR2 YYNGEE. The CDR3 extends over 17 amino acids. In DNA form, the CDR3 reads TGTGCCAGCAGCGCCGGGACAGGGGAGTTCCGGATTTCACCCCTCCACTTT. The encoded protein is CASSAGTGEFRISPLHF.

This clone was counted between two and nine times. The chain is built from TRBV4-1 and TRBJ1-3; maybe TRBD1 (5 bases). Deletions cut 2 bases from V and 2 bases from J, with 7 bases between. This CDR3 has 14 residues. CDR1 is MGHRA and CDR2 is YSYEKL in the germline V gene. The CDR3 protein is CASSQSGAGNTIYF. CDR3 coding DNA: TGCGCCAGCAGCCAATCGGGGGCTGGAAACACCATATATTTT.

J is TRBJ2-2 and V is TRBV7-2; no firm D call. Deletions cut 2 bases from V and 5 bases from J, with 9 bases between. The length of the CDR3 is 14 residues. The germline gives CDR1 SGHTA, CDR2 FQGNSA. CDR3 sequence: CASSLTSVTGELFF. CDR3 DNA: TGTGCCAGCAGCTTAACCTCAGTGACCGGGGAGCTGTTTTTT.

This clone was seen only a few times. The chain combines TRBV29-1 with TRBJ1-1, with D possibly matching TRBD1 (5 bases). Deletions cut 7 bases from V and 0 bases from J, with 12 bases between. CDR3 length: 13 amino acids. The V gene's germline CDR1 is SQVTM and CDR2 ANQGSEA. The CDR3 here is CSGTGGLNTEAFF. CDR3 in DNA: TGCAGCGGGACCGGGGGGTTGAACACTGAAGCTTTCTTT.

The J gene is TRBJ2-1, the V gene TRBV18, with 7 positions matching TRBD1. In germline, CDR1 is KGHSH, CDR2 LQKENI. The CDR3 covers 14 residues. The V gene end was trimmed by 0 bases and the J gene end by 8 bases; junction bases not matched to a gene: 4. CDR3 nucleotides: TGTGCCAGCTCACCACCTTCCACAGGGGATGAGCAGTTCTTC. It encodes CASSPPSTGDEQFF.

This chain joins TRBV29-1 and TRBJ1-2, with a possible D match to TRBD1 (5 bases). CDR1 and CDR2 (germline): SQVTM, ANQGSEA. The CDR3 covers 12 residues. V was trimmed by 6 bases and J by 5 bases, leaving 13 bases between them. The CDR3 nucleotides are TGCAGCGTGTCGGGTCAGGGTTATGGCTACACCTTC. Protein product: CSVSGQGYGYTF.